The source of this T cell receptor (beta chain) is a study of cytomegalovirus exposure and HLA in healthy donors. General observations from the study: Prior analysis indicated that the majority of TCR beta V segments exhibited productivity approximately 90% or approximately 30% of the time.

Trimming pared 10 bases from V and 1 base from J, leaving 14 bases between. The CDR3 has 14 amino acids. Germline CDR1 MNHNS, CDR2 SASEGT. Primers included in the PCR were 60 Vbeta and 13 Jbeta primers. The table came from immunoSEQ multiplex PCR; TCRdb's copy has only in-frame clones and leaves some out. The sample carries just over 150,000 clones, around four fifths recorded once. This clone was found once. Its target is unknown. The sample consisted of PBMCs. The chain uses TRBV6-1 and TRBJ1-3; D uncertain. The clonotype was recovered from a woman in her thirties in good health and CMV-seronegative. The CDR3: CATLKVRSGNTIYF. Written as DNA, the CDR3 is TGTGCCACCCTAAAAGTAAGATCTGGAAACACCATATATTTT.